Listed here are 17 T cell receptor beta chains from one sample, sequenced in a study of blood T cell repertoires in COVID-19. Method: immunoSEQ multiplex PCR; TCRdb's copy keeps in-frame clones and lacks some. The repertoire holds around 300,000 clones, with around 90% as singletons. Sequenced sample: peripheral blood. Receptor source: a woman aged 35 to 49 who had recovered from COVID-19.

The J gene is TRBJ2-7, the V gene TRBV4-1, with 8 bases matching TRBD2. Germline V gene data show CDR1 as MGHRA and CDR2 as YSYEKL. The J segment lost 0 bases and the V segment lost 4 bases, leaving 14 bases of the junction unmatched. The CDR3 is 18 residues long. The CDR3: CASSPGKSSGLSSYEQYF. In nucleotides, the CDR3 is TGCGCCAGCAGCCCGGGGAAGTCTAGCGGGTTAAGCTCCTACGAGCAGTACTTC.

J is TRBJ2-3 and V is TRBV15; D is possibly TRBD1 (6 bases). Germline CDR1 is LNHNV and CDR2 is YYDKDF (reference sequence). CDR3 length: 17 amino acids. V lost 3 bases, J lost 0 bases, and 16 bases lay in between. The CDR3, as DNA: TGTGCCACCAGCAGGGAACCGGGACAAACTAGCACAGATACGCAGTATTTT. As protein: CATSREPGQTSTDTQYF. Together with reference TRBV15 and TRBJ2-3, the CDR3 gives the full variable domain: DAMVIQNPRYQVTQFGKPVTLSCSQTLNHNVMYWYQQKSSQAPKLLFHYYDKDFNNEADTPDNFQSRRPNTSFCFLDIRSPGLGDTAMYLCATSREPGQTSTDTQYFGPGTRLTVL.

This chain links TRBV29-1 with TRBJ2-3, with 10 bases that match TRBD1. CDR3 length equals 14 residues. Germline-derived CDR1 and CDR2 are SQVTM and ANQGSEA. V lost 3 bases, J lost 6 bases, and 6 bases stayed unmatched. CDR3 DNA sequence: TGCAGCGTTGACCCAGGACAGGGGGAGGATACGCAGTATTTT. This sequence encodes CSVDPGQGEDTQYF.

The rearrangement uses TRBV19 and TRBJ2-7, with TRBD2 matching 9 bases. The CDR3 is 16 amino acids. J was trimmed by 3 bases and V by 3 bases; bases with no gene match: 9. Germline lookup yields CDR1 LNHDA and CDR2 SQIVND (reference sequence). In DNA form, the CDR3 reads TGTGCCAGTAGTATGGGGATAGCGGGAGCCGGCTACGAGCAGTACTTC. This gives the protein CASSMGIAGAGYEQYF. The variable domain in full, completed from reference TRBV19 and TRBJ2-7, reads DGGITQSPKYLFRKEGQNVTLSCEQNLNHDAMYWYRQDPGQGLRLIYYSQIVNDFQKGDIAEGYSVSREKKESFPLTVTSAQKNPTAFYLCASSMGIAGAGYEQYFGPGTRLTVT.

The rearrangement uses TRBV24-1 and TRBJ2-1; weak D call: TRBD2 (6 bases). The CDR3 is made up of 16 amino acids. The V end lost 1 base, the J end lost 10 bases, and 19 bases lay between the germline ends. CDR1 and CDR2 (germline): KGHDR, SFDVKD. CDR3 DNA sequence: TGTGCCACCAGTGATTTTAGGCAGGGATTGGCGGGGGAGCAGTTCTTC. As protein: CATSDFRQGLAGEQFF.

The chain combines TRBV6-4 with TRBJ2-1; the match to TRBD2 covers 9 bases. The J segment lost 9 bases and the V segment lost 5 bases, leaving 14 bases of the junction unmatched. The CDR3 extends over 16 amino acids. The germline gives CDR1 MRHNA, CDR2 SNTAGT. CDR3 DNA sequence: TGTGCCAGCAGTCCAATAGCGGGAGAGGGGGCAATTGAGCAGTTCTTC. Its translation is CASSPIAGEGAIEQFF.

The rearrangement joins TRBV6-5 to TRBJ1-5, with D hard to call. V gave up 1 base and J gave up 0 bases, with 10 bases separating them. Germline V gene data show CDR1 as MNHEY and CDR2 as SVGAGI. The length of the CDR3 is 16 residues. DNA of the CDR3: TGTGCCAGCAGTTACTACCCCCCCTATAGCAATCAGCCCCAGCATTTT. It codes for CASSYYPPYSNQPQHF.

The V call is TRBV7-8, the J call TRBJ2-1; 9 bases are shared with TRBD1. The V gene end was trimmed by 7 bases and the J gene end by 3 bases; junction bases not matched to a gene: 16. There are 18 residues in the CDR3. Germline-derived CDR1 and CDR2 are SGHVS and FQNEAQ. Here the CDR3 reads CASTSSRDREGDYNEQFF. CDR3 DNA sequence: TGTGCCAGCACCTCGTCCCGGGACAGGGAGGGGGACTACAATGAGCAGTTCTTC.

The chain carries TRBV11-1 and TRBJ2-5; 9 bases line up with TRBD2. J lost 2 bases, V lost 6 bases, and 4 bases had no gene match. The CDR3 contains 14 residues. Germline V gene sequence: CDR1 SGHAT, CDR2 FQDESV (reference sequence). CDR3 protein: CASRRLADQETQYF. CDR3 DNA: TGTGCCAGCAGACGACTAGCGGATCAAGAGACCCAGTACTTC. The variable domain in full, with the rest retrieved from reference TRBV11-1 and TRBJ2-5, is EAEVAQSPRYKITEKSQAVAFWCDPISGHATLYWYRQILGQGPELLVQFQDESVVDDSQLPKDRFSAERLKGVDSTLKIQPAELGDSAMYLCASRRLADQETQYFGPGTRLLVL.

This clone was found once. This chain connects TRBV5-1 to TRBJ2-2, with a possible D match to TRBD2 (5 bases). Trimming removed 6 bases at V and 7 bases at J, with 19 bases between. Germline V lookup: CDR1 SGHRS, CDR2 YFSETQ. There are 15 residues in the CDR3. CDR3 residues: CASTALEGESGELFF. In nucleotides, the CDR3 is TGCGCCAGCACCGCCCTAGAGGGAGAAAGCGGGGAGCTGTTTTTT.

The chain links TRBV10-3 to TRBJ2-2; perhaps TRBD2 as D (6 bases). CDR3 length: 15 residues. Per the germline V gene, CDR1 is ENHRY and CDR2 is SYGVKD. V lost 3 bases and J lost 6, with 14 bases in between. The CDR3 DNA reads TGTGCCATCAGTGATGTGACTAGGTCATCCGGGGAGCTGTTTTTT. Protein sequence: CAISDVTRSSGELFF.

This chain connects TRBV30 to TRBJ2-2; 8 bases are shared with TRBD1. The CDR3 has 16 amino acids. The V gene's germline CDR1 is GTSNPN and CDR2 SVGIG (reference sequence). The J segment lost 4 bases and the V segment lost 3 bases, leaving 10 bases of the junction unmatched. For the CDR3, the DNA is TGTGCCTGGAGGTGGAGTGGCAGGGGGCTCACCGGGGAGCTGTTTTTT. Its protein is CAWRWSGRGLTGELFF.

V is TRBV7-3 and J is TRBJ2-2, with 10 nucleotides matching TRBD1. The CDR3 spans 16 residues. V dropped 5 bases and J dropped 3; count of bases not matched to a gene: 6. Germline lookup yields CDR1 SGHTA and CDR2 FQGTGA. For the CDR3, the DNA is TGTGCCAGCAGCGCGAGACAGGGGGCCCACACCGGGGAGCTGTTTTTT. Its translation: CASSARQGAHTGELFF.

This rearrangement joins TRBV28 to TRBJ1-2; 9 bases are shared with TRBD1. The CDR3 is 13 residues long. J lost 3 bases, V lost 6 bases, and 2 bases had no gene match. The germline V gene has CDR1 MDHEN and CDR2 SYDVKM. The CDR3 here is CASRTGGDYGYTF. For the CDR3, the DNA is TGTGCCAGCAGAACAGGGGGCGACTATGGCTACACCTTC.

The genes are TRBV19 and TRBJ2-3; D might be TRBD2 (6 bases). V dropped 3 bases and J dropped 6 bases, with 13 bases sitting between them. The CDR3 extends over 14 amino acids. Germline-derived CDR1 and CDR2 are LNHDA and SQIVND (reference sequence). CDR3 bases: TGTGCCAGTAGTATGGCGGGGAAAACGGATACGCAGTATTTT. Translation: CASSMAGKTDTQYF.

The chain recombines TRBV28 with TRBJ2-7; 9 positions agree with TRBD1. Germline V gives CDR1 MDHEN, CDR2 SYDVKM. The CDR3 spans 13 residues. Unmatched junction bases numbered 5, after V lost 4 bases and J lost 7 bases. CDR3 coding DNA: TGTGCCAGCAGTTCGGGACAGGGTTGGGAGCAGTACTTC. Its protein product is CASSSGQGWEQYF.

This chain links TRBV30 with TRBJ2-3; a possible D gene is TRBD1 (6 bases). This CDR3 spans 15 amino acids. V was trimmed by 0 bases and J by 0 bases, leaving 10 bases between them. The germline CDR1 and CDR2 sequences are GTSNPN and SVGIG (reference sequence). The CDR3 here is CAWSVLDRSTDTQYF. As DNA, the CDR3 is TGTGCCTGGAGTGTATTGGACAGAAGCACAGATACGCAGTATTTT.